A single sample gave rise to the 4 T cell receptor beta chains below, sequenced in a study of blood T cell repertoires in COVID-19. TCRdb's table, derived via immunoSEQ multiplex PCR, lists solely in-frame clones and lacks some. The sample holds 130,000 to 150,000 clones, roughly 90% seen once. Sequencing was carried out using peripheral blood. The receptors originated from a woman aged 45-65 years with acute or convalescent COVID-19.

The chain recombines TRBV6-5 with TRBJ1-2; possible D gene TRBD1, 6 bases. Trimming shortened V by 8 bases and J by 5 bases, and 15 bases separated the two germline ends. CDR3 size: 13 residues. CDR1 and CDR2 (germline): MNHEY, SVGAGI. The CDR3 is CASHKQGRYGYTF. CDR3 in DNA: TGTGCCAGCCATAAACAGGGTCGATATGGCTACACCTTC.

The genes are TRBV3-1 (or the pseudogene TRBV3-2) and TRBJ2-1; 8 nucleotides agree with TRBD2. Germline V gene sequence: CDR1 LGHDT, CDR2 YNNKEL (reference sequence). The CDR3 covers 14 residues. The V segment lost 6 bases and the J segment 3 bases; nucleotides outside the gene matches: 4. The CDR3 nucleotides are TGTGCCAGCAGGCTCCGGGAGGGCTACAATGAGCAGTTCTTC. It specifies CASRLREGYNEQFF.

As DNA, the CDR3 is TGCAGCGTTGAAGTCCAGGGACAGCAGAACACTGAAGCTTTCTTT. This codes for CSVEVQGQQNTEAFF. This chain connects TRBV29-1 to TRBJ1-1, with 7 bases aligning to TRBD1. The CDR3 runs to 15 residues. The germline V gene encodes CDR1 SQVTM and CDR2 ANQGSEA. V trimming: 1 base; J trimming: 1 base; junction bases outside the gene matches: 6.

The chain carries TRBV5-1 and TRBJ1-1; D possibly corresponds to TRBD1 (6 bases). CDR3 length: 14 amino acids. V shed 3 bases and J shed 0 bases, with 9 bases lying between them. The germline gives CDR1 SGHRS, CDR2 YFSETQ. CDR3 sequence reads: CASSYGQMNTEAFF. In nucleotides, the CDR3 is TGCGCCAGCAGCTACGGACAGATGAACACTGAAGCTTTCTTT.